Below, one T cell receptor beta chain is given with its context. Its antigen is as yet unknown. Separate cDNA molecules each had unique molecular identifiers attached to them. TCRdb reanalysed the 5' RACE reads using MiXCR and keeps one entry per CDR3 protein. The table includes tens of thousands of distinct CDR3 sequences, about 14% detected once. This entry belongs to a study of early T cells in non-severe SARS-CoV-2 infection. About the research overall: Unsorted whole-blood RNA was sequenced in bulk, leaving chains unpaired.

Per the germline V gene, CDR1 is MDHEN and CDR2 is SYDVKM. CDR3 size: 15 residues. Trimming took 2 bases from V and 1 from J; bases not matched to a gene: 2. Study outcomes and limitations: VDJdb matching, biased toward anti-spike CD8 responses, missed private and CD4 specificities.

The origin of this receptor is an adult who was a healthcare worker with PCR-confirmed SARS-CoV-2 infection or an uninfected control (not recorded which). The V gene is TRBV28, the J gene TRBJ2-4; 7 bases agree with TRBD1. The sequences come from whole blood, collected at baseline. CDR3 DNA sequence: TGTGCCAGCAGTTTAACAGGGGAGGCCAAAAACATTCAGTACTTC. It yields the protein CASSLTGEAKNIQYF.